The sequence of this T cell receptor beta chain was determined in a study of blood T cell repertoires in COVID-19. Across the study: COVID-19 samples from acute and convalescent phases originated in the United States, Italy and Spain. The cDNA or gDNA used as material had been derived from T cells, B-cell-depleted T cells, or PBMCs.

V was cut by 4 bases and J by 1 base, with 7 bases left in between. The CDR3 spans 13 residues. How the authors handled the data: Researchers report that nucleated cell counts were estimated from reference gene primer amplification. TCRdb keeps only in-frame clones here, not all; method: immunoSEQ multiplex PCR. That table supplies the V and J calls and clone size; D and trimming were determined from the DNA. The sample lists roughly 200,000 clones; about 76% were seen once. This sequence originates from a woman aged 45-65 years with active or convalescent COVID-19. The sample was peripheral blood. The V gene is TRBV12-3 or TRBV12-4, the J gene TRBJ1-2; no firm D call. The CDR3 here is CASSYRDNYGYTF. The CDR3 region has the DNA TGTGCCAGCAGTTATCGGGATAACTATGGCTACACCTTC.